This note documents a single T cell receptor beta chain sequence. Assay: immunoSEQ multiplex PCR; the TCRdb copy retains only in-frame clones and omits some. There are approximately 300,000 clones in the sample; about 92% occur only once, and 15% to 20% lies in the top ten. The sample belongs to a study of blood T cell repertoires in COVID-19. This receptor was identified in a woman aged 25 to 39 who had recovered from COVID-19. Sequencing input: PBMCs or T cells enriched from blood (not recorded which).

This chain's CDR3 is CASNRQQNTEAFF. The CDR3 DNA follows: TGTGCCAGCAACCGACAGCAGAACACTGAAGCTTTCTTT. This chain connects TRBV2 to TRBJ1-1; D is perhaps TRBD1 (5 bases). This CDR3 is built from 13 residues. Deletions cut 7 bases from V and 1 base from J, with 10 bases between. CDR1 is SNHLY, CDR2 FYNNEI, per germline.